This record looks at one T cell receptor beta chain sequence and its context. Its antigen specificity is not known. There are no base qualities to consult, and no much larger clone falls within one base. TCRbeta CDR3 regions were amplified from genomic DNA using the immunoSEQ Assay, a bias-controlled multiplex PCR. The authors processed their data as follows. Within the assay, amplification of reference gene primers was used to estimate how many nucleated cells each sample contained. To quantify the absolute abundance of each unique TCRbeta CDR3 rearrangement, sequence reads were collapsed and filtered. For each sample, productive Simpson clonality was calculated as the square root of Simpson's diversity index across productive rearrangements. Entries here come from immuneACCESS through TCRdb and include only in-frame sequences with V and J called. Some clones fail to appear in such tables; in the studies checked, an unresolved V gene covers under half of the shortfall, and the cause of the remainder is unknown. That table supplies the V and J calls and clone size; D and trimming were determined from the DNA. For this sample the table gives about 320,000 clones, of which roughly 87% were detected only once. The top ten hold around 9.3% of the sample.

The sample is drawn from a study of blood T cell repertoires in COVID-19 (TCRdb year 2020). Broadly, across the study: The collaborator samples originated in the United States, Italy and Spain and spanned the acute and convalescent phases of COVID-19. The material from the prospective study consisted of cDNA or gDNA derived from T cells, B-cell-depleted T cells, or PBMCs. The dataset comprised deeply sampled blood TCRbeta repertoires from subjects exposed to, actively infected with, or recovered from COVID-19. The repertoires were released in a freely available public database meant as a resource for research on the immune response to SARS-CoV-2. The samples were drawn from two sources: the first 160 participants of the ongoing ImmuneRACE study, and over 1,000 subjects contributed by 6 global collaborators. The sample metadata nearly always contained a de-identified subject ID, COVID-19 status, age in years and sex. Where available, HLA class I and class II types were obtained from metadata supplied by the sample provider rather than from assay-based typing.

Relative to germline, V is 3 bases shorter and J is 1 base shorter, with 28 bases between their ends. The CDR3 goes from the cysteine to the phenylalanine over 20 residues. The read is trimmed to its CDR3 DNA, 60 bases read in frame from base 1. The germline V gene gives CDR1 as MDHEN and CDR2 as SYDVKM. Results the study describes overall, beyond this receptor: The quantity of clinical and demographic metadata differed by source and by participant and was supplied without curation.

Participants in the prospective study were aged roughly 18 to 89 years, lived in about two dozen United States geographic areas, and enrolled through a virtual design. In the prospective study, participants were assigned to cohorts based on the clinical history participants reported in a screening survey and a study questionnaire. Recovered participants in ImmuneRACE Cohort 3 were defined by two consecutive negative NP/OP PCR tests, clearance by a healthcare professional, or resolution of symptoms. In the prospective study, mobile phlebotomists collected whole blood, serum and a nasopharyngeal or oropharyngeal swab from each participant. Prospective study participants could optionally give additional blood draws and questionnaires over an approximately two-month period. Before DNA extraction, prospective study blood samples were shipped either frozen or at room temperature.

The chain was built from TRBV28 and TRBJ2-7; TRBD1 might be the D gene, on 5 matching bases. Sequenced sample: PBMCs or T cells enriched from blood (not recorded which). The origin of this receptor is a woman between 18 and 30 years old who had recovered from COVID-19. CDR3 protein: CASSLVLVPGPRQPSYEQYF. The nucleotide sequence reads as follows: TGTGCCAGCAGTTTGGTTCTTGTACCCGGCCCAAGACAGCCTTCCTACGAGCAGTACTTC.